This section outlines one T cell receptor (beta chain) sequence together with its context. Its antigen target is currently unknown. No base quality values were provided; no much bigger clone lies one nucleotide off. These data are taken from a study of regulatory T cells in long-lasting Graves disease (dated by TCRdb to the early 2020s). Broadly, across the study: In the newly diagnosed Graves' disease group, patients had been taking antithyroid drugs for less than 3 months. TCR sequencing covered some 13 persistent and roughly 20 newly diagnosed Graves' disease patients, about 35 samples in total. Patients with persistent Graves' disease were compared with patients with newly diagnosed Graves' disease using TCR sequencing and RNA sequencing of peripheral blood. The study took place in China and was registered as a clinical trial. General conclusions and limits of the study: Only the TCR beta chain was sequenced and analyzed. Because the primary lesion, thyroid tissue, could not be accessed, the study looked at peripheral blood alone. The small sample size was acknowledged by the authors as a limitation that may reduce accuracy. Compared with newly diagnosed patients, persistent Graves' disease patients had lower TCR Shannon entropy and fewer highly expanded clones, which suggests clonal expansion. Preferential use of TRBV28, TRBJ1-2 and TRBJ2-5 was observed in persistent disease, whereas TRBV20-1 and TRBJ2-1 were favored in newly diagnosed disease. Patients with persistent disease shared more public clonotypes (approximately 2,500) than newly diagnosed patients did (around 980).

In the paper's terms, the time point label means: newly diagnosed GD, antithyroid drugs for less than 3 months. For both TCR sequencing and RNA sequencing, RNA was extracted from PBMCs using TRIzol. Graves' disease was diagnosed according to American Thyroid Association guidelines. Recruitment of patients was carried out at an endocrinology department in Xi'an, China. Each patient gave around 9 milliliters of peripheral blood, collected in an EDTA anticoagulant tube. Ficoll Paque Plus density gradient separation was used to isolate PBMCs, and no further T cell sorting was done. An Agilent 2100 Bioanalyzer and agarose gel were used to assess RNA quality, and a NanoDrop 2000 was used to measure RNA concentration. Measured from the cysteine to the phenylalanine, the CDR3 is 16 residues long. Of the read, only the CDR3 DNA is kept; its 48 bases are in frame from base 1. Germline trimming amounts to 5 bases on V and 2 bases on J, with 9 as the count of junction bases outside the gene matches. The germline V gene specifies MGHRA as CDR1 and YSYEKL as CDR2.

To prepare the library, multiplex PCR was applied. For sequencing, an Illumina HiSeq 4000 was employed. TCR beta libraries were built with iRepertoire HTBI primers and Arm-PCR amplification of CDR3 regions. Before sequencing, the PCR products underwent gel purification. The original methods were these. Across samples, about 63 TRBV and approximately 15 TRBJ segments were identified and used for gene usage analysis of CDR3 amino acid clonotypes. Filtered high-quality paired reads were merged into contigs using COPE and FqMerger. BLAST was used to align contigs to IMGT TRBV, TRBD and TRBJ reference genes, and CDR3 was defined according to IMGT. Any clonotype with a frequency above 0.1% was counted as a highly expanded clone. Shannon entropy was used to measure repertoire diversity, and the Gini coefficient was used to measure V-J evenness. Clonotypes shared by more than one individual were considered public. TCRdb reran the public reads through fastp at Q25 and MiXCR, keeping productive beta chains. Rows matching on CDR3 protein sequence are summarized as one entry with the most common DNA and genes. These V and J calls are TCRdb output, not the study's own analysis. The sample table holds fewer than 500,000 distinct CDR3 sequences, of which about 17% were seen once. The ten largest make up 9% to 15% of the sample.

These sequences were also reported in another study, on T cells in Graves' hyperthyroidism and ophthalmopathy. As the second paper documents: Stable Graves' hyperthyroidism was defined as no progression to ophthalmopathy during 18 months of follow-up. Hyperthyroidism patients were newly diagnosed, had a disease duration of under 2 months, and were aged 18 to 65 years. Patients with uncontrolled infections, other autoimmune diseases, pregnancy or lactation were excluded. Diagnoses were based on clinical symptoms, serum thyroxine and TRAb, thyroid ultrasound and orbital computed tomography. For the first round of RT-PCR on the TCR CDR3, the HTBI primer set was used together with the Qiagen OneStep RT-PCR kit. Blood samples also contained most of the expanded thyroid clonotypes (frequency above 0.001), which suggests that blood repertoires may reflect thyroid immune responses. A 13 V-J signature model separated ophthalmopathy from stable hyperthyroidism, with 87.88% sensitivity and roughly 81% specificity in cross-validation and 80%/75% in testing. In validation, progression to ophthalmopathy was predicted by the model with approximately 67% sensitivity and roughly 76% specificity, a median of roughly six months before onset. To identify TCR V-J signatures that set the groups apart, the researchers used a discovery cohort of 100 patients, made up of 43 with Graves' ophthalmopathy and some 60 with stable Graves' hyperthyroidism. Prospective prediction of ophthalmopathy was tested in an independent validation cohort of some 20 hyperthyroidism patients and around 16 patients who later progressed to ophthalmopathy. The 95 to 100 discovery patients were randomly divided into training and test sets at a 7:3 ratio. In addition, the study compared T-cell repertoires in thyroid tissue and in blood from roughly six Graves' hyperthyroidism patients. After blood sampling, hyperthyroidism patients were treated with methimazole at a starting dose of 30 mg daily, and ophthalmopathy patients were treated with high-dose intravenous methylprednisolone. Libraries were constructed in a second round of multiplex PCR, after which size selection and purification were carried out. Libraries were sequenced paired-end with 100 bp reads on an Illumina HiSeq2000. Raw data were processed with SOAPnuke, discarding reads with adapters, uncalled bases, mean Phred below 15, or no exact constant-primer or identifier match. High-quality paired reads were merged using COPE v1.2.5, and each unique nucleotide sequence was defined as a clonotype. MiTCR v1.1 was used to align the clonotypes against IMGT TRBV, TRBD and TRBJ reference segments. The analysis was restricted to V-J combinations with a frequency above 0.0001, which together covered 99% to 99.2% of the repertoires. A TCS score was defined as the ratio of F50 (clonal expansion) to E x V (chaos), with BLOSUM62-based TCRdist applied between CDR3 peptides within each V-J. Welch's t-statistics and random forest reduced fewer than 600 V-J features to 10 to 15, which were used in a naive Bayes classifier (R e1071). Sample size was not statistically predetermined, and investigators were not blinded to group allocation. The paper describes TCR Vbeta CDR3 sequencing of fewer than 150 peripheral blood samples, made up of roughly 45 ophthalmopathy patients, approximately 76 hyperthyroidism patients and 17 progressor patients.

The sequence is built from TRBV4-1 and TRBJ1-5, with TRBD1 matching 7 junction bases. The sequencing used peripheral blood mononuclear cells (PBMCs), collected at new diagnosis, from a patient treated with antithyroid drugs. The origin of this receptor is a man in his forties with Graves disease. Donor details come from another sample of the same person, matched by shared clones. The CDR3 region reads CASSKGQAFGNQPQHF. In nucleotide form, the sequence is TGCGCCAGCAGCAAAGGACAGGCATTTGGCAATCAGCCCCAGCATTTT.